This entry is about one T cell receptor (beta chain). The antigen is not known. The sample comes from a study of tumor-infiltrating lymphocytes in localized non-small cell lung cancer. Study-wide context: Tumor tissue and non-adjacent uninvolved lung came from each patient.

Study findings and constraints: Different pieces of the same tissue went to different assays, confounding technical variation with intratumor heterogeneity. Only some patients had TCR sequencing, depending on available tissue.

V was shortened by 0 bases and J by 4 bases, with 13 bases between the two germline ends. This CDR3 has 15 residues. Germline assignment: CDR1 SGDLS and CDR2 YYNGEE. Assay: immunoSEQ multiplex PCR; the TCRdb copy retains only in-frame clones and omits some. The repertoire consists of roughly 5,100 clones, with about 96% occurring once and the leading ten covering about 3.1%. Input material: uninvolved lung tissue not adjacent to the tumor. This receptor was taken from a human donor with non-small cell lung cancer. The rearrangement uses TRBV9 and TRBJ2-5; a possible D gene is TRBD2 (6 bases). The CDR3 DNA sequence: TGTGCCAGCAGCGTAGCGGTAGGGACTTCAGAGACCCAGTACTTC. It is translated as CASSVAVGTSETQYF.